The clone carrying this TCR beta chain was seen a handful of times. Its antigen is undetermined. Sequenced by immunoSEQ multiplex PCR; TCRdb stores in-frame clones only, minus some. This sample carries tens of thousands of clones, 75% of them seen once, and the ten largest clones take 7.2%. This entry is derived from a study of cytotoxic CD8 clonotypes in ibrutinib-treated CLL. Study-wide results and caveats: Baseline values of clonality outstripped age-matched healthy donors and followed circulating CD8+ T-cell counts.

CDR1 SGHTA and CDR2 FQGNSA come from the germline V gene. J lost 2 bases, V lost 6 bases, and 11 bases had no gene match. The CDR3 length is 16 residues. The source material was PBMCs, sampled before ibrutinib treatment. This clonotype was obtained from a human donor with chronic lymphocytic leukemia. This sequence joins TRBV7-2 and TRBJ2-7; 9 bases align to TRBD1. The CDR3 loop is CASRSGSGTGTYEQYF. DNA for the CDR3: TGTGCCAGCAGATCTGGCTCCGGGACAGGGACCTACGAGCAGTACTTC. Complete variable domain (other parts from reference TRBV7-2 and TRBJ2-7): GAGVSQSPSNKVTEKGKDVELRCDPISGHTALYWYRQSLGQGLEFLIYFQGNSAPDKSGLPSDRFSAERTGGSVSTLTIQRTQQEDSAVYLCASRSGSGTGTYEQYFGPGTRLTVT.